The clone carrying this TCR beta chain was observed a single time. The sample belongs to a study of blood T cell repertoires in COVID-19. V was trimmed by 5 bases and J by 0 bases, leaving 13 bases between them. Per germline, CDR1 SNHLY and CDR2 FYNNEI. This CDR3 is built from 16 residues. Using immunoSEQ multiplex PCR, the repertoire was profiled, and TCRdb retains in-frame clones only, with some absent. The data hold around 150,000 clones, with approximately 79% observed a single time. The sequenced material came from peripheral blood. The TCR sequence derives from a woman in her 40s with COVID-19, enrolled during active disease. V and J are TRBV2 and TRBJ2-2, with TRBD1 as a possible D gene (6 bases). CDR3 sequence reads: CASSLTGPANTGELFF. The DNA of the CDR3 is TGTGCCAGCAGTCTGACAGGACCTGCGAACACCGGGGAGCTGTTTTTT.